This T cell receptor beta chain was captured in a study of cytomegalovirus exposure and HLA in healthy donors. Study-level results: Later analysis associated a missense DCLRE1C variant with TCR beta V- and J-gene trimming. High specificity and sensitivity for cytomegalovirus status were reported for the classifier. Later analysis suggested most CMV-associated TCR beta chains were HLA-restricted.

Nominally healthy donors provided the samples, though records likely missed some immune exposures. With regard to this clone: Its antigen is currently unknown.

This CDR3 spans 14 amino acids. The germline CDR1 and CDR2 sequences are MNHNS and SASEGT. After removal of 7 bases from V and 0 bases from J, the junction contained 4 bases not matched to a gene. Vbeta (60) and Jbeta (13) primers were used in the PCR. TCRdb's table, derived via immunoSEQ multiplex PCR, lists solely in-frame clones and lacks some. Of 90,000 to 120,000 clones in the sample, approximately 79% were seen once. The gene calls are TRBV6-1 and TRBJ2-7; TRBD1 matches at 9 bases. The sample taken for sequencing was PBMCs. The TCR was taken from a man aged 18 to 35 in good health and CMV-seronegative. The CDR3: CASTPTGGSYEQYF. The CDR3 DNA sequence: TGTGCCAGCACCCCGACAGGGGGCTCCTACGAGCAGTACTTC.